This T cell receptor beta chain was retrieved from a study of regulatory T cells in long-lasting Graves disease. CDR1 and CDR2 (germline): SGHDN, FVKESK. CDR3 length: 13 residues. V was trimmed by 4 bases and J by 5 bases, leaving 8 bases between them. In building TCR beta libraries, iRepertoire HTBI primers were used together with Arm-PCR of CDR3 regions. TCRdb processed the multiplex PCR reads anew with MiXCR; each CDR3 protein has one entry. Of some 450,000 distinct CDR3 sequences listed, about 25% are singletons. Regarding the study as a whole: Persistent disease preferred TRBV28, TRBJ1-2 and TRBJ2-5.

Concerning this clonotype itself: Its antigen is as yet unknown.

Time point of the sample: persistent/refractory GD, antithyroid drugs over 5 years with positive TRAb. Construction of the TCR library relied on RNA isolated from PBMCs. The receptor's source is a female donor with Graves disease. The genes are TRBV14 and TRBJ2-2; D unclear. The sample here was peripheral blood mononuclear cells (PBMCs), taken when the disease was refractory, from a patient treated with antithyroid drugs. Written as DNA, the CDR3 is TGTGCCAGCAGCCTTAAATTTACCGGGGAGCTGTTTTTT. This translates into CASSLKFTGELFF.